Listed below are T cell receptor beta chains from one sample, sequenced in a study of T cell repertoires in cytomegalovirus infection. A single record per CDR3 protein comes from TCRdb applying MiXCR to the reads. The table lists more than 250,000 distinct CDR3 sequences, 25% of them singletons. Their cognate antigens are unknown. Sequenced material: cultured PBMCs, taken from culture after CMV antigen stimulation. These receptors were obtained from a human donor in good health (CMV status not recorded). Some clones in this sample may be carry-over from other donors' samples. Both conserved end residues are part of each CDR3. D genes are given only for firm matches. Clone size is shown for a subset of rows, as once, few, many or a class of expanded clone.

D: TRBD2
V: TRBV6-1
J: TRBJ2-1
size: few
DNA: TGTGCCAGCAGTGCCTCCGGGACTAGCGGGCATGAGCAGTTCTTC
CDR3: CASSASGTSGHEQFF

D: -
V: TRBV5-1
J: TRBJ2-6
size: -
DNA: TGCGCCAGCAGCGCAGACGGCTCTGGGGCCAACGTCCTGACTTTC
CDR3: CASSADGSGANVLTF

D: -
V: TRBV24-1
J: TRBJ2-6
size: few
DNA: TGTGCCACCAGTGTGAGGGATACTGGGGCCAACGTCCTGACTTTC
CDR3: CATSVRDTGANVLTF

D: -
V: TRBV28
J: TRBJ1-3
size: few
DNA: TGTGCCAGCAGTTTTGATACCTCTGGAAACACCATATATTTT
CDR3: CASSFDTSGNTIYF

D: TRBD1
V: TRBV7-9
J: TRBJ2-1
size: few
DNA: TGTGCCAGCAGACGAGGACAGGGTGGGTCGGCTAGCCTCTACAATGAGCAGTTCTTC
CDR3: CASRRGQGGSASLYNEQFF

D: -
V: TRBV7-2
J: TRBJ2-3
size: few
DNA: TGTGCCAGCAACCCGACCGGGGAGGGCACAGATACGCAGTATTTT
CDR3: CASNPTGEGTDTQYF

D: -
V: TRBV7-2
J: TRBJ1-2
size: -
DNA: TGTGCCAGCAGCTTAGATCAGGGCAGAGGCTACACCTTC
CDR3: CASSLDQGRGYTF

D: TRBD2
V: TRBV27
J: TRBJ2-1
size: many
DNA: TGTGCCAGCAGTTTCCTACGTAGCGGGAGTGGCAATGAGCAGTTCTTC
CDR3: CASSFLRSGSGNEQFF

D: -
V: TRBV7-2
J: TRBJ1-4
size: many
DNA: TGTGCCAGCAGCTCCTACTTTCTACGCGGTGAAAAACTGTTTTTT
CDR3: CASSSYFLRGEKLFF

D: -
V: TRBV19
J: TRBJ1-5
size: -
DNA: TGTGCCAGTAGTATCGTGACAGCGCTTAGCAATCAGCCCCAGCATTTT
CDR3: CASSIVTALSNQPQHF

D: TRBD2
V: TRBV12-3/TRBV12-4
J: TRBJ2-5
size: few
DNA: TGTGCCAGCTCCGGACTAGCGGGTGGGACCCAGTACTTC
CDR3: CASSGLAGGTQYF

D: -
V: TRBV5-6
J: TRBJ1-2
size: -
DNA: TGTGCCAGCAGCTTGGGGAAGGTGCGAAGGTATGGCTACACCTTC
CDR3: CASSLGKVRRYGYTF

D: -
V: TRBV7-2
J: TRBJ2-5
size: -
DNA: TGTGCCAGCAGCCTCAGCAGGTTTGAGACCCAGTACTTC
CDR3: CASSLSRFETQYF

D: TRBD1
V: TRBV7-2
J: TRBJ1-3
size: many
DNA: TGTGCCAGCAGCTCAGGACAGGGGGCTAACACCATATATTTT
CDR3: CASSSGQGANTIYF

D: -
V: TRBV29-1
J: TRBJ1-2
size: -
DNA: TGCAGCGATAACCTGGGGACTGGTCGCCCTGGCTACACCTTC
CDR3: CSDNLGTGRPGYTF

D: -
V: TRBV18
J: TRBJ2-1
size: few
DNA: TGTGCCAGCTCACCCAGAGAGGGCCAAATCTTGATATCCAATGAGCAGTTCTTC
CDR3: CASSPREGQILISNEQFF

D: -
V: TRBV5-4
J: TRBJ1-4
size: few
DNA: TGTGCCAGCAGCCCGGGAAGCGCTAATGAAAAACTGTTTTTT
CDR3: CASSPGSANEKLFF

D: TRBD2
V: TRBV20-1
J: TRBJ2-3
size: once
DNA: TGCAGTGCTAGAGATAGCGGGAAGACAGATACGCAGTATTTT
CDR3: CSARDSGKTDTQYF

D: TRBD2
V: TRBV20-1
J: TRBJ2-7
size: -
DNA: TGCAGTGCTTTGGCCGGGACTAGCGGGAGGGCCTCCTACGAGCAGTACTTC
CDR3: CSALAGTSGRASYEQYF

D: TRBD1
V: TRBV7-8
J: TRBJ1-1
size: few
DNA: TGTGCCAGCAGCGTGGACAGGGGAGTTCCTGAAGCTTTCTTT
CDR3: CASSVDRGVPEAFF

D: -
V: TRBV12-5
J: TRBJ2-3
size: -
DNA: TGTGCTAGTGTGTTGGCTCAAACCCCGGATACGCAGTATTTT
CDR3: CASVLAQTPDTQYF

D: -
V: TRBV6-1
J: TRBJ1-1
size: -
DNA: TGTGCCAGCAAAAAAGCGGCGGGGGCTGAAGCTTTCTTT
CDR3: CASKKAAGAEAFF

D: -
V: TRBV6-1
J: TRBJ1-6
size: many
DNA: TGTGCCAGCAGTGAATTTGCTCGGACCAGCTCCTATAATTCACCCCTCCACTTT
CDR3: CASSEFARTSSYNSPLHF

D: TRBD1
V: TRBV12-3/TRBV12-4
J: TRBJ2-5
size: -
DNA: TGTGCCAGCAGTTTAGAAATCTTGGACAGGGGGAAGACCCAGTACTTC
CDR3: CASSLEILDRGKTQYF

D: -
V: TRBV4-1
J: TRBJ2-1
size: -
DNA: TGCGCCAGCAGCCAACCTTTGGGACTCGCCAATTCAAATGAGCAGTTCTTC
CDR3: CASSQPLGLANSNEQFF

D: TRBD2
V: TRBV20-1
J: TRBJ2-7
size: -
DNA: TGCAGTGCTAGAGGACTAGCGGGAGCAAGTGAGCAGTACTTC
CDR3: CSARGLAGASEQYF

D: TRBD1
V: TRBV20-1
J: TRBJ2-1
size: few
DNA: TGCAGTGCTAAAACTACGGGACAGGGGTTATACTCCTACAATGAGCAGTTCTTC
CDR3: CSAKTTGQGLYSYNEQFF

D: TRBD2
V: TRBV20-1
J: TRBJ2-7
size: few
DNA: TGCAGTGCTAAGACGGGACTAGCGGGGCTCACTGAGCAGTACTTC
CDR3: CSAKTGLAGLTEQYF

D: -
V: TRBV7-2
J: TRBJ2-5
size: many
DNA: TGTGCCAGCGCCCGATGGATACAAGAGACCCAGTACTTC
CDR3: CASARWIQETQYF

D: TRBD1
V: TRBV6-2/TRBV6-3
J: TRBJ1-4
size: many
DNA: TGTGCCAGCATACGAAACGGACAGGCTAATGAAAAACTGTTTTTT
CDR3: CASIRNGQANEKLFF

D: -
V: TRBV7-9
J: TRBJ1-4
size: -
DNA: TGTGCCAGCAGCTACGAACAGGGTAGCGGCGAAAAACTGTTTTTT
CDR3: CASSYEQGSGEKLFF

D: TRBD2
V: TRBV6-2/TRBV6-3
J: TRBJ2-7
size: -
DNA: TGTGCCAGCAGTTACTCGACTTACCTAGCGGGATACGAGCAGTACTTC
CDR3: CASSYSTYLAGYEQYF

D: TRBD1
V: TRBV6-1
J: TRBJ1-2
size: few
DNA: TGTGCCAGCAGCGAGGTGGTCAGGGGGGACGGCTACACCTTC
CDR3: CASSEVVRGDGYTF

D: -
V: TRBV7-2
J: TRBJ2-3
size: many
DNA: TGTGCCAGCAGCTGGGACACAGATACGCAGTATTTT
CDR3: CASSWDTDTQYF

D: -
V: TRBV2
J: TRBJ2-4
size: few
DNA: TGTGCCAGCAGCGTTTCACCCGACAGAAGACTTACACTAGCCAAAAACATTCAGTACTTC
CDR3: CASSVSPDRRLTLAKNIQYF